This T cell receptor beta chain was sequenced for a study of T cells in Graves' hyperthyroidism and ophthalmopathy. Study-level results: Stable hyperthyroidism and ophthalmopathy were separated using 13 V-J signatures. Among thyroid clonotypes expanded above 0.001, most also appeared in blood.

Germline-derived CDR1 and CDR2 are LNHNV and YYDKDF (reference sequence). The CDR3 runs to 18 residues. The ends were cut back, 0 bases at V and 6 bases at J, with 20 bases in the middle. Using RNA transcripts as the source, TCR beta CDR3 regions were amplified. The TCR CDR3 was amplified in a first-round RT-PCR using the HTBI primer set. TCRdb itself ran the multiplex PCR reads through MiXCR, one entry per CDR3 protein. The table records over 200,000 distinct CDR3 sequences, about 14% of them present only once. This clonotype has at least ten counts. The antigen remains unidentified. Patients were aged 18 to 65, had disease duration under 2 months, and had newly diagnosed hyperthyroidism.

The sequence came from a woman between 35 and 50 years old with Graves' hyperthyroidism that later progressed to Graves' ophthalmopathy. The chain combines TRBV15 with TRBJ2-2; TRBD2 is a possible D gene (6 bases). Material for sequencing was blood. CDR3 bases: TGTGCCACCAGCAGAGATCGACCAGCGGTGGGGGGACCCGGGGAGCTGTTTTTT. It codes for CATSRDRPAVGGPGELFF.